Each of the 8 T cell receptor beta chains below was sequenced from the same sample in a study of CD4+ T cells in melanoma. The method was immunoSEQ multiplex PCR; TCRdb's version includes in-frame clones alone and lacks a portion of them. This sample has some 120,000 clones, with roughly 90% found just once. Material: peripheral blood. The receptors derive from a human donor with melanoma.

As to this clone: One junction end does not reproduce the germline sequence, and a read error may be involved. The chain's CDR3 is CASSLTGGGSGELFF. The CDR3 DNA sequence: TGTGCCAGCAGCCTAACGGGGGGCGGCTCCGGGGAGCTGTTTTTT. The chain joins TRBV7-3 to TRBJ2-2, with a weak D call TRBD2 (7 bases). Germline CDR1 SGHTA, CDR2 FQGTGA. The CDR3 totals 15 residues.

The chain uses TRBV19 and TRBJ2-7; weak D call: TRBD2 (5 bases). Trimming removed 0 bases at V and 4 bases at J, with 10 bases between. The length of the CDR3 is 14 residues. Germline V gene lookup returns CDR1 LNHDA and CDR2 SQIVND (reference sequence). Written as DNA, the CDR3 is TGTGCCAGTAGTATAGATCTGGGAGATTACGAGCAGTACTTC. Protein sequence: CASSIDLGDYEQYF.

The V gene is TRBV11-2, the J gene TRBJ1-4, with a possible D match to TRBD1 (5 bases). Germline V gene lookup returns CDR1 SGHAT and CDR2 FQNNGV. The ends were cut back, 3 bases at V and 4 bases at J, with 9 bases in the middle. The CDR3 extends over 14 amino acids. In DNA form, the CDR3 reads TGTGCCAGCAGCTTTTTGGGGGTTAATGAAAAACTGTTTTTT. This codes for CASSFLGVNEKLFF.

The CDR3 DNA sequence: TGTGCCAGCAGCTTATTGAGGGAGTCTGAGCAGTTCTTC. Its protein product is CASSLLRESEQFF. The rearrangement links TRBV7-2 to TRBJ2-1; D may be TRBD2 (5 bases). The CDR3 has 13 amino acids. Trimming took 2 bases from V and 9 from J, leaving 11 bases between them. Germline lookup yields CDR1 SGHTA and CDR2 FQGNSA.

The chain employs TRBV30 and TRBJ2-3; D is tentatively TRBD1 or TRBD2 (5 bases each). Trimming pared 3 bases from V and 6 bases from J, leaving 10 bases between. This CDR3 is built from 12 residues. The germline V gene encodes CDR1 GTSNPN and CDR2 SVGIG (reference sequence). As DNA, the CDR3 is TGTGCCTGGAGGGTCGAGGGGGATACGCAGTATTTT. Encoded protein: CAWRVEGDTQYF.

This clone was detected only once. The V and J genes are TRBV7-9 and TRBJ2-7; D is unresolved. The CDR3 loop spans 14 amino acids. With 1 base removed from V and 2 bases from J, the gap between germline ends came to 9 bases. The V gene's germline CDR1 is SEHNR and CDR2 FQNEAQ (reference sequence). CDR3 sequence (DNA): TGTGCCAGCAGCTTAGATGTAGGGACCTACGAGCAGTACTTC. Its protein product is CASSLDVGTYEQYF.

The V call is TRBV19, the J call TRBJ1-3; D unclear. Germline CDR1 and CDR2: LNHDA and SQIVND (reference sequence). The CDR3 covers 11 residues. CDR3 sequence (DNA): TGTGTTCGAATCTCTGGAAACACCATATATTTT. Translating gives CVRISGNTIYF.

The chain carries TRBV19 and TRBJ2-4, with no clear D. V lost 5 bases, J lost 6 bases, and 8 bases lay in between. Germline CDR1 and CDR2: LNHDA and SQIVND (reference sequence). This CDR3 has 12 residues. This CDR3 is CASSPVGNIQYF. CDR3 DNA sequence: TGTGCCAGTAGTCCAGTGGGAAACATTCAGTACTTC.